The clone carrying this T cell receptor beta chain occurred many times. The antigen is unknown. From the multiplex PCR reads, TCRdb called clonotypes with MiXCR, one entry per CDR3 protein. The sample carries more than 85,000 distinct CDR3 sequences, around 20% recorded once. This specimen comes from a study of breast tumors, draining lymph nodes, adjacent tissues. The study, taken as a whole, reports: Tumors had less TCR diversity than lymph nodes, more than nontumor tissue. That most tumor T cells come from lymph nodes remained unproven.

Samples came from axillary lymph nodes draining the breast cancer. Germline values: CDR1 MNHNY, CDR2 SVGAGI (reference sequence). Trimming removed 2 bases from V and 7 bases from J; junction bases left unmatched: 4. The CDR3 runs to 13 residues. V usage is TRBV6-6 and J usage is TRBJ1-2, with 7 nucleotides matching TRBD1. The receptor was isolated from a female donor with breast cancer. Some clones in this sample may be carry-over from other donors' samples. Sequencing was carried out using axillary lymph node tissue. CDR3 protein: CASSYGDRVGYTF. DNA of the CDR3: TGTGCCAGCAGTTACGGAGACAGGGTTGGCTACACCTTC.